Included here is one TCR beta chain sequence, with context. The target antigen is unknown. The data originate from a study of T cells in Graves' hyperthyroidism and ophthalmopathy. Whole-study results and caveats: Among thyroid clonotypes expanded above 0.001, most also appeared in blood.

The investigators amplified TCR beta CDR3 regions from RNA transcripts. HTBI primers were employed in a first-round RT-PCR of the TCR CDR3. MiXCR, applied by TCRdb to the multiplex PCR reads, yields one record per CDR3 protein. The profile shows around 660,000 distinct CDR3 sequences, nearly 45% of them singletons. It was uncontrolled infection, other autoimmune disease, pregnancy or lactation that excluded patients. Clinicians diagnosed patients from clinical symptoms, serum thyroxine and TRAb, thyroid ultrasound and orbital computed tomography. The CDR3 totals 14 residues. The germline gives CDR1 MNHEY, CDR2 SVGAGI. The J segment lost 6 bases and the V segment lost 5 bases, leaving 9 bases of the junction unmatched.

Sequenced sample: peripheral blood or thyroid tissue (not recorded which). The source of this sequence is an adult man with Graves' disease, either hyperthyroidism or ophthalmopathy (not recorded which). V and J are TRBV6-5 and TRBJ2-7; TRBD1 aligns across 8 bases. The CDR3 sequence is CASSVTGGLSEQYF. CDR3 nucleotide sequence: TGTGCCAGCAGTGTTACAGGGGGGTTGAGCGAGCAGTACTTC.